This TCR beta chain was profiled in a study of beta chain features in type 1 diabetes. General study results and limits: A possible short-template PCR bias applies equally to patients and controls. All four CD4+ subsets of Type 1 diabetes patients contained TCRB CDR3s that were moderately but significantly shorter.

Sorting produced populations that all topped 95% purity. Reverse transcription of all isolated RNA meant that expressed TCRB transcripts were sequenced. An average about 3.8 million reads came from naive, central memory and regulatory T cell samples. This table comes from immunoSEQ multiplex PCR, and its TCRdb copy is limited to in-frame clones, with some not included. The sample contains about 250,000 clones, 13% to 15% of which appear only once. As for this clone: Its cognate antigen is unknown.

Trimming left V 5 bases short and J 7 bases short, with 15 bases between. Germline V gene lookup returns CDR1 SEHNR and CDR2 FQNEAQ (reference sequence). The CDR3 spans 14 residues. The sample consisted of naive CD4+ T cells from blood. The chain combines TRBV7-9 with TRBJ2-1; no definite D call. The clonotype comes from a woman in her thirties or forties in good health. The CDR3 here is CASSLRELMNEQFF. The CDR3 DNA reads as TGTGCCAGCAGCCTCCGAGAACTAATGAATGAGCAGTTCTTC.